Shown below are 2 T cell receptor beta chains from a single sample sequenced in a study of shared T cell receptors in the human thymus. TCRdb keeps only in-frame clones here, not all; method: immunoSEQ multiplex PCR. The table lists more than 550,000 clones, roughly 85% of them singletons. Another study also made use of these data, one on human thymus T cells.

Sequencing was done on a sample of thymocytes. The receptors originated from a girl under two years old with a congenital heart defect.

This chain links TRBV7-3 with TRBJ1-2; the D gene is possibly TRBD1 (5 bases). Trimming cost V 6 bases and J 5 bases, with 22 bases left between them. There are 16 residues in the CDR3. Per germline, CDR1 SGHTA and CDR2 FQGTGA. The CDR3 is CASSSLQGHHPYGYTF. Written as DNA, the CDR3 is TGTGCCAGCAGTTCACTCCAGGGCCACCACCCATATGGCTACACCTTC.

This clone has a handful of counts. This chain links TRBV2 with TRBJ1-2; D might be TRBD1 (6 bases). V was cut by 9 bases and J by 4 bases, with 24 bases left in between. In germline, CDR1 is SNHLY, CDR2 FYNNEI. The CDR3 is made up of 16 amino acids. CDR3 in amino acids: CARRQEPSTPGYGYTF. In DNA form, the CDR3 reads TGTGCCAGGAGACAGGAGCCCTCCACCCCGGGCTATGGCTACACCTTC.